The entry below gives a single T cell receptor (beta chain) sequence along with its context. Its specific antigen is unknown. No much larger clone is present one base from it, and per-base qualities are unavailable. Libraries came from the immunoSEQ multiplex PCR assay. For the multiplex PCR, a mixture combining 60 forward primers for TCR Vbeta segments and 13 reverse primers for TCR Jbeta segments was used. The CDR3 region of rearranged TCR beta genes was amplified from genomic DNA with a multiplex PCR assay. The amplified TCR beta libraries were sequenced on the Illumina HiSeq System as 87-base-pair reads. The published analysis was carried out like this. A later analysis counted approximately 76 million unique TCR beta chains across the 550 to 800 repertoires, and roughly 11 million of these chains were shared by at least two donors. A nearest-neighbor algorithm error-corrected the raw reads and collapsed the reads into unique sequences, merging closely related sequences to remove PCR and sequencing errors. To assign V, D and J gene segments, CDR3 sequences were aligned to IMGT reference sequences. For a sequence to be retained, at least a six-nucleotide match to both a V gene segment and a J gene segment was required. Rearrangements were called productive when the CDR3 lacked stop codons and stayed in frame with V and J; all others were non-productive. CDR3 was defined according to IMGT convention as the region running from the second conserved V-encoded cysteine to the conserved J-encoded phenylalanine. In an earlier analysis of 500 to 650 of the donors, sequences lacking an unambiguous match to a single V gene segment were excluded. An earlier analysis of 500 to 600 of the donors classified V segments as functional when productive rearrangements were above 56.7% and as segregating when the standard deviation between donors was above 5%. A statistical classification framework was built to diagnose cytomegalovirus status from the catalog of TCR beta chain sequences. V and J gene assignment, in a later analysis, came from comparing TCR nucleotide sequences with IMGT/GENE-DB human TR gene sequences. The TCRdist pipeline was used in a later analysis to assign CDR3 sequences and most-parsimonious VDJ recombination scenarios. In a later analysis, each TCR beta chain was defined by its CDR3 amino acid sequence together with its V-gene family, and reads lacking a unique V-gene family were excluded. To address suspected cross-contamination and a sequencing artifact, a later analysis removed around 600 highly shared, low-generation-probability nucleotide sequences. For each public chain, a later analysis derived a clonal expansion index from normalized ranks of inferred template counts within each repertoire. A later analysis computed generation probabilities with a VDJ recombination model fitted to out-of-frame rearrangements, and checked the results against IGoR. In a later analysis, TCR-TCR, TCR-HLA and TCR-CMV co-occurrence was scored with hypergeometric tests, and a repertoire-size bias correction was applied to TCR pairs. In a later analysis, false discovery rates were estimated by permuting HLA or CMV assignments 20 times. In a later analysis, co-occurring TCRs were grouped using DBSCAN, with TCRdist sequence similarity added in when clustering inside HLA-allele-positive subsets. For co-occurrence clustering, repertoires with fewer than 30,000 or more than 120,000 public chains were excluded, along with several repertoires with anomalous nucleotide sharing. TCRdb holds this immuneACCESS table with in-frame rearrangements only. Some clones are missing; in checked studies, unresolved V genes explain under half, and the rest has no known cause. V, J and clone size are taken as reported in that table, and D and trimming were inferred from the DNA itself. The sample table lists approximately 72,000 clones, roughly four fifths of them with a count of one. The ten most abundant clones make up about 1.9% of the sample.

The source of the sample is a study of cytomegalovirus exposure and HLA in healthy donors (dated by TCRdb to the late 2010s). Notes on the research overall: An earlier analysis of 550 to 700 of the donors reported roughly 300 Gb of sequence data and 100 million to 140 million unique TCR beta sequences from about 200 million T cells. An early release covering about 600 HLA-typed donors comprised 300 to 350 gigabases of sequencing data and tens of millions of unique TCR sequences. Of the roughly 400 genotyped donors, approximately 80% were placed in the genetic ancestry cluster associated with self-reported Caucasian donors. The study aimed to test whether cataloging public T cell receptors could reveal signatures of past pathogen exposure. The study used immunosequencing to profile the T cell repertoires of under 700 subjects and linked those repertoires to cytomegalovirus serostatus. A separate validation cohort of approximately 120 different subjects was used in addition to the 666-subject first cohort. The study combined high-throughput TCR immunosequencing, statistical association of individual TCRs with disease status, and machine learning to predict cytomegalovirus infection status. In a later analysis, previously published TCR beta repertoires from fewer than 750 donors were re-analyzed and high-resolution HLA genotyping was added so that TCR occurrence patterns could be studied. The later analysis used no new phenotypic data to find candidate immune exposures, relying instead on TCR beta sequences and their occurrence across donors. An earlier analysis of 587 of the donors used high-throughput TCR beta sequencing to judge whether each TCR beta V gene segment behaved as functional or pseudogenic. Donor age, sex, ethnicity and CMV serostatus were compiled together with the repertoire data. In a later genetic analysis, genome-wide SNP genotypes for about 55% of the 666 donors were used, and that subset was treated as a discovery cohort. All discovery cohort repertoires had been generated using a single sequencing platform. HLA typing covered class I and class II loci at four-digit resolution. The number of typed donors differed by locus: roughly 629-640 for A, B, C, DRB1 and DQB1; 500 to 550 for DQA1; over 600 for DPA1; and around 450 for DPB1. Roughly 5 DR-DQ haplotypes were handled as single units for association and clustering, since linkage in the cohort was strong. Among under 450 genotyped donors of the cohort, an average of roughly 240,000 unique TCR beta nucleotide sequences were sequenced per donor, approximately 20% of them non-productive. Here is what the overall study found, with its caveats: A cluster of highly shared sequence variants was judged likely to be a technical artifact of the sequencing pipeline. Because HLA typing was missing for some donors at each locus, association tests included only the typed subset. The study listed 170 or so TCR beta chains as associated with cytomegalovirus. Linkage disequilibrium might explain the correlated functional status among segregating V segments, but an unknown experimental factor could not be ruled out. According to a later analysis, most CMV-associated TCR beta chains appeared to be HLA-restricted, and the HLA associations seemed to be driven largely by CMV exposure. Across donors, most TCR sequences were observed very rarely, whereas some public TCRs were present in many individuals. Compared with the approximately 600-donor mean, donors in an Asian-associated ancestry cluster had fewer N-insertions in productive TCRs, according to a later genetic analysis. An association between a missense DCLRE1C variant and V-gene and J-gene trimming of TCR beta chains was found in a later genetic analysis and replicated in an independent cohort. A later analysis associated roughly 17,000 TCR beta sequences with specific HLA alleles at a false discovery rate of 0.05. When HLA alleles, especially DR and DQ, strongly co-occurred, attributing TCR associations to individual alleles was difficult. In a later analysis, TCR association rates were found to vary across HLA loci, with the most associated TCRs seen for DRB1 alleles and the fewest for HLA-C alleles. Some IMGT-functional V segments, including TRBV6-2 and TRBV6-3, could not be distinguished by the 87-base-pair reads and were therefore excluded. The classifier was reported to diagnose cytomegalovirus status with high specificity and sensitivity in both the original and validation cohorts. Broadly in line with IMGT annotations, most TCR beta V segments showed up in productive rearrangements about 87% or about 30% of the time in an earlier analysis of around 600 of the donors. Roughly 15 rarely observed V segments, including chromosome 9 orphons, were excluded from the earlier analysis of approximately 600 of the donors because counts were too low. This cohort had only TCR beta chains sequenced, and the lack of alpha or paired-chain data limited which features could be detected. Roughly uniform sequencing depth across donors was assumed in presence/absence analyses, although this assumption may not hold. For the cohort, immune exposure information was limited to CMV serostatus. Several of the top co-occurrence clusters appeared to be linked to parvovirus B19, influenza, CMV and Epstein-Barr virus, according to a later analysis. In vitro tests confirmed that a few of the cytomegalovirus-associated TCR beta chains recognize cytomegalovirus antigens. A further reported finding was that TCR beta sequences accurately predicted the HLA-A and HLA-B alleles for most subjects in the first cohort. A later analysis found that HLA-associated TCR beta chains were more clonally expanded and had lower generation probabilities than equally common non-associated chains. The authors suggested that the approach could potentially be extended to other disease states and immunological phenotypes.

The cohort consisted of more than 650 healthy bone marrow donors. At the time of sampling, all cohort members were nominally healthy, though unrecorded immune exposures were likely present. The donor tested CMV seronegative and was one of the 352 seronegative cohort members. A peripheral blood sample was collected from each donor, and TCR beta sequencing was performed on peripheral blood mononuclear cells. Genomic DNA was extracted from the blood cell samples with the Qiagen DNeasy Blood Extraction Kit. The germline V gene (reference sequence) yields MNHEY for CDR1 and SMNVEV for CDR2. Trimming removed 5 bases from V and 0 bases from J; the gene matches leave 5 bases unexplained. Spanning cysteine to phenylalanine, the CDR3 consists of 15 amino acids. This entry keeps only the CDR3 DNA: 45 bases, framed from base 1.

The chain is encoded by TRBV27 joined to TRBJ2-7; 9 central bases correspond to TRBD2. Material: PBMCs. This clonotype originated in a young man in good health and CMV-seronegative. The nucleotide sequence reads TGTGCCAGCAGTAGTAGCGGGGGAAGCTCCTACGAGCAGTACTTC. This encodes CASSSSGGSSYEQYF.